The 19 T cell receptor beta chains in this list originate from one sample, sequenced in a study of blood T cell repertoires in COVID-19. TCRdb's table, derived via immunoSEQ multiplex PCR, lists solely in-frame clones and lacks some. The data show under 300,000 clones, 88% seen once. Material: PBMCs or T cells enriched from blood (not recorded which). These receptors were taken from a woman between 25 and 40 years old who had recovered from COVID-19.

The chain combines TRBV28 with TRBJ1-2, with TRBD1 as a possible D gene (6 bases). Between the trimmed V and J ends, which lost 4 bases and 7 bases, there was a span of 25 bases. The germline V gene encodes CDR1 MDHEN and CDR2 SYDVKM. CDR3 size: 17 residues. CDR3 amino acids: CASSSLSPSTGAGGYTF. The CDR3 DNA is TGTGCCAGCAGTTCATTATCCCCCTCGACAGGAGCTGGTGGCTACACCTTC.

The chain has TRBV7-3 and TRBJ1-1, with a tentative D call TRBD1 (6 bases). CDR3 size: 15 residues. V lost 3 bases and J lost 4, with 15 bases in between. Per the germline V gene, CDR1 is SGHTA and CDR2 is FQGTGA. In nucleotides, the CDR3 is TGTGCCAGCAGCTTCGAAGGGGGTTCGGGCACTGAAGCTTTCTTT. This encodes CASSFEGGSGTEAFF.

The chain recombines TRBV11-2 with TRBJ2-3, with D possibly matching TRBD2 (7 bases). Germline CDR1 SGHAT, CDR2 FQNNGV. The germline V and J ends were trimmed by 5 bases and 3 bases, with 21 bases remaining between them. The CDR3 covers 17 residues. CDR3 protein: CASSPPEGEGRTDTQYF. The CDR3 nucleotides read TGTGCCAGCAGCCCCCCAGAGGGGGAGGGGAGGACAGATACGCAGTATTTT.

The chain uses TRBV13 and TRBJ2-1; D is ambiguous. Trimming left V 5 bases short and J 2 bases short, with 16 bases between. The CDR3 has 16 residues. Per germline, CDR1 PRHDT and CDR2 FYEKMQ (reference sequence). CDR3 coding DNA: TGTGCCAGCAGCGAACCCCCCTTGTACACCTACAATGAGCAGTTCTTC. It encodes CASSEPPLYTYNEQFF.

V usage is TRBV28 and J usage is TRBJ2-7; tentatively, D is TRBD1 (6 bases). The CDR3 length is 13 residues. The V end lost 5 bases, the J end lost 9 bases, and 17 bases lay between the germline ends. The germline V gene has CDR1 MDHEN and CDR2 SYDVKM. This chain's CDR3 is CASSPTGPLGQYF. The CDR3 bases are TGTGCCAGCAGTCCTACAGGGCCCCTAGGGCAGTACTTC.

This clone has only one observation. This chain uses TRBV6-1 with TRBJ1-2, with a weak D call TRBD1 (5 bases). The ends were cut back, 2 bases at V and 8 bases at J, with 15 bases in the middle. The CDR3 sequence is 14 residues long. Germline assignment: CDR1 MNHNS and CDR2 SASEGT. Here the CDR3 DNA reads TGTGCCAGCAGTGAACACAAACAGGACGGGGGCTACACCTTC. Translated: CASSEHKQDGGYTF.

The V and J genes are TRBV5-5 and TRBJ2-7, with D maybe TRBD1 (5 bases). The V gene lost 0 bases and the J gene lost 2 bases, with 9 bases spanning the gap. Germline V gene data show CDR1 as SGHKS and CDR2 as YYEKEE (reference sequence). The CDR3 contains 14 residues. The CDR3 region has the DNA TGTGCCAGCAGCTTGGAAGGGGCGGCCTACGAGCAGTACTTC. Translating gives CASSLEGAAYEQYF.

In DNA form, the CDR3 reads TGTGCCAGCAGCTTATCCCCGGGTGTAGGCTATGGCTACACCTTC. Protein product: CASSLSPGVGYGYTF. The chain links TRBV11-3 to TRBJ1-2; unclear D gene. Germline assignment: CDR1 SGHNT and CDR2 YENEEA. Trimming cost V 2 bases and J 4 bases, with 14 bases left between them. This CDR3 is 15 amino acids long.

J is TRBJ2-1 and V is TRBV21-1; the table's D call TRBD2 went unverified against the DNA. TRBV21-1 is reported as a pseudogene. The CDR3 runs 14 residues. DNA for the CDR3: TGTGCCAGCAGCAACCTAGCGGGGGGCGCTGAGCAGTTCTTC. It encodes CASSNLAGGAEQFF.

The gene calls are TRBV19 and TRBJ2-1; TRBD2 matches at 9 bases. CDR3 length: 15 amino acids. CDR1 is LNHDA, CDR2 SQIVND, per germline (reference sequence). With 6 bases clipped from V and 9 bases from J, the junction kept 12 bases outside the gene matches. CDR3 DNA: TGTGCCAGTAGCCCACTAGCGGGTGAGTTTAGTGAGCAGTTCTTC. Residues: CASSPLAGEFSEQFF. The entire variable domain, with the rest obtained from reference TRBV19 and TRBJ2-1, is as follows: DGGITQSPKYLFRKEGQNVTLSCEQNLNHDAMYWYRQDPGQGLRLIYYSQIVNDFQKGDIAEGYSVSREKKESFPLTVTSAQKNPTAFYLCASSPLAGEFSEQFFGPGTRLTVL.

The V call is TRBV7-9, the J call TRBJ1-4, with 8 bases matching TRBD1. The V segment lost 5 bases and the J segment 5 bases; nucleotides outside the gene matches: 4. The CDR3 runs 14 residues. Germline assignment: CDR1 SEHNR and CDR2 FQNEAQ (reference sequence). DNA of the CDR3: TGTGCCAGCAGCAGCAGGGGGCGGAATGAAAAACTGTTTTTT. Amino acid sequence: CASSSRGRNEKLFF.

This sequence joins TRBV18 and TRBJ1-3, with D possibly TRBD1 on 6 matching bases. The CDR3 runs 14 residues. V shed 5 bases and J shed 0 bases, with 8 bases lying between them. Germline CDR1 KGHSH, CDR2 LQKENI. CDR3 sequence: CASSGDISGNTIYF. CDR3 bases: TGTGCCAGCTCAGGGGACATCTCTGGAAACACCATATATTTT.

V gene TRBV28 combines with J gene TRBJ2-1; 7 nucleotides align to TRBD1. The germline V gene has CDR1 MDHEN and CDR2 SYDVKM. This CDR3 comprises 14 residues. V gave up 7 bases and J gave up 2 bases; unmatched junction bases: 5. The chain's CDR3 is CASIPGTAYNEQFF. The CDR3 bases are TGTGCCAGCATTCCCGGGACAGCCTACAATGAGCAGTTCTTC.

Written as DNA, the CDR3 is TGTGCCATCGGCGACAGCTCTGGGGCCAACGTCCTGACTTTC. This codes for CAIGDSSGANVLTF. The chain links TRBV10-3 to TRBJ2-6, with D possibly TRBD1 on 5 matching bases. Germline loops: CDR1 ENHRY, CDR2 SYGVKD. Trimming left V 8 bases short and J 0 bases short, with 8 bases between. The CDR3 covers 14 residues.

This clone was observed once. The CDR3 region is CASSPLGTGNEKLFF. CDR3 in DNA: TGTGCCAGCAGTCCCCTCGGGACAGGGAATGAAAAACTGTTTTTT. The chain employs TRBV27 and TRBJ1-4, with 9 bases lining up with TRBD1. This CDR3 has 15 residues. J lost 5 bases, V lost 5 bases, and 6 bases had no gene match. CDR1 is MNHEY, CDR2 SMNVEV, per germline (reference sequence). Full variable domain (outside the CDR3, taken from reference TRBV27 and TRBJ1-4): EAQVTQNPRYLITVTGKKLTVTCSQNMNHEYMSWYRQDPGLGLRQIYYSMNVEVTDKGDVPEGYKVSRKEKRNFPLILESPSPNQTSLYFCASSPLGTGNEKLFFGSGTQLSVL.

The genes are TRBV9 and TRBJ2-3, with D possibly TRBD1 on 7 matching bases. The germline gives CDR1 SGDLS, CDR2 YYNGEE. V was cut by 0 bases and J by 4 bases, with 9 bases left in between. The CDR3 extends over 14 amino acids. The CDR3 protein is CASSVARGADTQYF. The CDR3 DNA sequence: TGTGCCAGCAGCGTAGCCAGGGGGGCAGATACGCAGTATTTT.

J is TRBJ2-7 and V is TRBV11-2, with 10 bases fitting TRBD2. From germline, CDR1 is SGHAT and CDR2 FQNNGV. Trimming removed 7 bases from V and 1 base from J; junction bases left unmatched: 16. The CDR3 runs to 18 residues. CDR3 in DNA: TGTGCCAGCATGAGGGGACTAGCGCGCCGGGGTCCATCCTACGAGCAGTACTTC. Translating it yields CASMRGLARRGPSYEQYF.

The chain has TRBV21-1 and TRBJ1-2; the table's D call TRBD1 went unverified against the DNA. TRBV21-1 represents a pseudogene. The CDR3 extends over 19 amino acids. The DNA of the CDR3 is TGTGCCAGCGCCCACAGCAGCAAAAAAGGACAGGGGACCAACTATGGCTACACCTTC. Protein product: CASAHSSKKGQGTNYGYTF.

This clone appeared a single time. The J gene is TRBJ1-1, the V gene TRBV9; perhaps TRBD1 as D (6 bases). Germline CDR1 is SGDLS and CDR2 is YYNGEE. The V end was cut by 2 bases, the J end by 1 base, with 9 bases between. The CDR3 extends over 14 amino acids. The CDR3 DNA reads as TGTGCCAGCAGCGTGGGGGCGGGGAACACTGAAGCTTTCTTT. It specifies CASSVGAGNTEAFF.